Detailed here is one T cell receptor beta chain. This sample is part of a study of technical replicates of blood from a handful of donors. Germline V CDR1 and CDR2: MDHEN, SYDVKM. J was trimmed by 1 base and V by 6 bases; bases with no gene match: 1. The CDR3 runs to 14 residues. The protocol was immunoSEQ multiplex PCR, while the TCRdb copy is restricted to in-frame clones and leaves out a portion. The table records about 75,000 clones, approximately 96% of them present only once. The sequence derives from a human donor in good health. V gene TRBV28 combines with J gene TRBJ2-1; TRBD1 matches at 9 bases. Sequences were obtained from T cells isolated from PBMCs. The CDR3 region is CASRGQGSYNEQFF. In DNA, the CDR3 is TGTGCCAGCAGGGGACAGGGATCCTACAATGAGCAGTTCTTC.